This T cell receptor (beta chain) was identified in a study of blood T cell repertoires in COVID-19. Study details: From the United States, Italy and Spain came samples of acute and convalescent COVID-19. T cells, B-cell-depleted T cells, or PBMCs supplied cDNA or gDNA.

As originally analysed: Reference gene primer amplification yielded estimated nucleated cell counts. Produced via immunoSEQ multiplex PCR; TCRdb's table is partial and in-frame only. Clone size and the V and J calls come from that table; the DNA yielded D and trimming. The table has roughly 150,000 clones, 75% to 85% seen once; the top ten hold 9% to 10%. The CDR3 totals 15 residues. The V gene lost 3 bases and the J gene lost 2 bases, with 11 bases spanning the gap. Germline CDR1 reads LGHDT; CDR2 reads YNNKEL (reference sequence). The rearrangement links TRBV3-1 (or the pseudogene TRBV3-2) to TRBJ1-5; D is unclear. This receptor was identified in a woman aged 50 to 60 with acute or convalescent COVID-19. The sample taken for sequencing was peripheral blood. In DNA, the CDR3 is TGTGCCAGCAGCCATCCGATAGTTGGCAATCAGCCCCAGCATTTT. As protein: CASSHPIVGNQPQHF.